This T cell receptor beta chain was captured in a study of blood T cell repertoires in COVID-19. Looking at the study overall: In each case, the material was cDNA or gDNA derived from T cells, B-cell-depleted T cells, or PBMCs.

In the original processing: How many nucleated cells were present was estimated from reference gene primer amplification. Sequenced by immunoSEQ multiplex PCR; TCRdb stores in-frame clones only, minus some. V and J calls and clone size come straight from that table; D and trimming were deduced from the DNA. The table has about 350,000 clones, around 87% seen once. Trimming left V 3 bases short and J 0 bases short, with 11 bases between. CDR3 size: 15 residues. The V gene's germline CDR1 is SEHNR and CDR2 FQNEAQ (reference sequence). This clonotype was sampled from a woman in her twenties or thirties who had recovered from COVID-19. The sequencing sample was made of PBMCs or T cells enriched from blood (not recorded which). This rearrangement joins TRBV7-9 to TRBJ1-1; tentative D call: TRBD1 (5 bases). The DNA for the CDR3 is TGTGCCAGCAGCTTGGGGGGTGGAGTGAACACTGAAGCTTTCTTT. This sequence encodes CASSLGGGVNTEAFF.